The present entry profiles one TCR beta chain with its context. Its cognate antigen is unknown. Next came a second PCR, run for about 7 to 12 cycles, which used a sample-barcoded 5' primer along with a J-beta primer mix. TCRdb re-called the 5' RACE reads with MiXCR, one entry per CDR3 protein. Of 1.5 million to 2 million distinct CDR3 sequences in the sample, just under 50% were seen once. The entry originates in a study of blood T cells in healthy people across ages. Whenever a sample was processed, at least 7 million PBMCs were isolated. The study, taken as a whole, reports: The percentage of naive T cells correlated strongly with TCR beta diversity. More naive CD4+ cells and higher diversity were found in long-lived than in aged donors.

V shed 2 bases and J 2 bases; nucleotides not matched to a gene: 8. CDR1 SGHDN and CDR2 FVKESK come from the germline V gene. This CDR3 contains 17 residues. The clonotype originates from a middle-aged woman in good health. The chain couples TRBV14 to TRBJ2-2, with 7 bases that match TRBD1. The sample consisted of blood. CDR3 nucleotides: TGTGCCAGCAGCCAAACGATCTACAGGGGAAACACCGGGGAGCTGTTTTTT. It translates to CASSQTIYRGNTGELFF.